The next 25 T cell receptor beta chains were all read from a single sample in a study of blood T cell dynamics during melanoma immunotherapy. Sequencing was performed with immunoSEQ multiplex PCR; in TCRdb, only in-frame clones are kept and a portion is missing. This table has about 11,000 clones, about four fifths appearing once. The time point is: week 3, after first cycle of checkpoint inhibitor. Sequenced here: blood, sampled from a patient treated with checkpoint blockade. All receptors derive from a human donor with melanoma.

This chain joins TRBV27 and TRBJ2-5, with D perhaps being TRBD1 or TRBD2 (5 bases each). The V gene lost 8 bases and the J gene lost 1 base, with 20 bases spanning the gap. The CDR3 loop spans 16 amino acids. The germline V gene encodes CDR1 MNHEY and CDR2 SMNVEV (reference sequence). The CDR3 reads CASGTGRGRVQETQYF. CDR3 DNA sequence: TGTGCCAGCGGGACGGGAAGAGGCAGGGTCCAAGAGACCCAGTACTTC.

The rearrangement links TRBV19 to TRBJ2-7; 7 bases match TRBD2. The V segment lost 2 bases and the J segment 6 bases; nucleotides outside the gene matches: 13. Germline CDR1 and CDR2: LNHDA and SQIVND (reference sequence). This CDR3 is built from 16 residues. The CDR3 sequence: CASSIKGGVAAGEQYF. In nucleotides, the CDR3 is TGTGCCAGTAGTATAAAGGGAGGGGTGGCGGCGGGCGAGCAGTACTTC.

Here the CDR3 reads CASSLLGGGGNTEAFF. CDR3 in DNA: TGTGCCAGCAGCTTGCTGGGGGGGGGAGGCAACACTGAAGCTTTCTTT. This chain connects TRBV19 to TRBJ1-1, with D possibly being TRBD1 (5 bases). The CDR3 has 16 residues. Germline-derived CDR1 and CDR2 are LNHDA and SQIVND (reference sequence). Trimming took 9 bases from V and 2 from J, leaving 22 bases between them.

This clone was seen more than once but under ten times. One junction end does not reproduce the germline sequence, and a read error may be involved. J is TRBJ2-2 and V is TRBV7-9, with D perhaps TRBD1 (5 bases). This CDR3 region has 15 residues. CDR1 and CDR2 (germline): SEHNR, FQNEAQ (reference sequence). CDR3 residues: CASSLGAAHTGELFF. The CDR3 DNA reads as TGTGCCAGCAGTTTAGGGGCCGCGCACACCGGGGAGCTGTTTTTT.

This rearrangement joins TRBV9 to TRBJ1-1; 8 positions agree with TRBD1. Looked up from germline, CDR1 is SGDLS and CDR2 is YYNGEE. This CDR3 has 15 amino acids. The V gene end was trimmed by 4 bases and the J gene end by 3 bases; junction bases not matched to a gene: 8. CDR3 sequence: CASSPDRGQYTEAFF. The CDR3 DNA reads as TGTGCCAGCAGCCCAGACAGGGGTCAGTACACTGAAGCTTTCTTT.

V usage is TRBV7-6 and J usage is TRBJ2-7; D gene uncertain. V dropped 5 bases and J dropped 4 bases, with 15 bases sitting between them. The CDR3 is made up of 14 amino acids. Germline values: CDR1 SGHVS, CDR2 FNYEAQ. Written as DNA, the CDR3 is TGTGCCAGCAGCCCACCATCCGACAAGTACGAGCAGTACTTC. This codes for CASSPPSDKYEQYF.

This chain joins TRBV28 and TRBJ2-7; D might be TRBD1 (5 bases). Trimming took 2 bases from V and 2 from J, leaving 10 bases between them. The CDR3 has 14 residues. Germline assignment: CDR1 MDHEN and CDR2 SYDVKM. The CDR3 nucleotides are TGTGCCAGCAGTTTAGGGGCGGCCGCCTACGAGCAGTACTTC. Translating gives CASSLGAAAYEQYF.

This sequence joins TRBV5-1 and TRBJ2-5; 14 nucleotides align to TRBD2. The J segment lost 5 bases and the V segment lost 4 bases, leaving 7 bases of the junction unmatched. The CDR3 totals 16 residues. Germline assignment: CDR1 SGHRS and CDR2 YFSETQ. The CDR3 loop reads CASSDGTSGGRETQYF. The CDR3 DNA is TGCGCCAGCAGCGACGGGACTAGCGGGGGTCGGGAGACCCAGTACTTC.

DNA for the CDR3: TGTGCCAGCAGCCCCGCAGGAGGCCAGGCCTACGAGCAGTACTTC. It encodes CASSPAGGQAYEQYF. The chain links TRBV7-8 to TRBJ2-7; D may be TRBD2 (5 bases). The CDR3 is 15 residues long. CDR1 is SGHVS, CDR2 FQNEAQ, per germline. V lost 5 bases and J 2 bases, leaving 16 bases between the germline ends.

The CDR3: CASSVQGPSYNEQFF. In DNA, the CDR3 is TGCGCCAGCAGCGTTCAGGGGCCCTCCTACAATGAGCAGTTCTTC. The chain uses TRBV5-1 and TRBJ2-1, with D tentatively TRBD1 (6 bases). Trimming pared 4 bases from V and 0 bases from J, leaving 11 bases between. CDR3 length: 15 residues. The germline gives CDR1 SGHRS, CDR2 YFSETQ.

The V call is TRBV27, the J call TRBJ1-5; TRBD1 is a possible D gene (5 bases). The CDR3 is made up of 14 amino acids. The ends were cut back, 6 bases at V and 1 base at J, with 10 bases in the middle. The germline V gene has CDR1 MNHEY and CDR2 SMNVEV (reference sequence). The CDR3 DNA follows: TGTGCCAGCAGGGGACCCCTCAGCAATCAGCCCCAGCATTTT. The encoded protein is CASRGPLSNQPQHF.

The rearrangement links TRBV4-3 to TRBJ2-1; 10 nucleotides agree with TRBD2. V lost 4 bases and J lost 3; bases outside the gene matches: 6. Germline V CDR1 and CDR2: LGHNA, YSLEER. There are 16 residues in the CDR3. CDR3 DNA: TGCGCCAGCAGCCGATCTAGCGGGGGTGACTACAATGAGCAGTTCTTC. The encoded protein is CASSRSSGGDYNEQFF.

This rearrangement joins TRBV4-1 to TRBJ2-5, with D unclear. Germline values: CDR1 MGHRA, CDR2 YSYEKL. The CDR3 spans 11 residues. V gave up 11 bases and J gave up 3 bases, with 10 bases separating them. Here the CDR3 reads CAPSAEETQYF. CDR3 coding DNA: TGCGCCCCCTCCGCGGAAGAGACCCAGTACTTC.

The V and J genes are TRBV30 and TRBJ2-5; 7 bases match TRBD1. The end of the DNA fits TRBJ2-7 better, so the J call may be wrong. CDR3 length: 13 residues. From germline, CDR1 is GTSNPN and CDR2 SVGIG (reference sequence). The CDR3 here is CAWSGQGNHEQYF. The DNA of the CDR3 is TGTGCCTGGAGTGGACAGGGTAATCACGAGCAGTACTTC.

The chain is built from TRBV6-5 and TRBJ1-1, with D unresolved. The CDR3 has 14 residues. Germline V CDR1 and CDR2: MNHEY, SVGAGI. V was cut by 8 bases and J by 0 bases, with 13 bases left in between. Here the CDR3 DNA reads TGTGCCAGCCGCTTAATAGGGATGAACACTGAAGCTTTCTTT. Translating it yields CASRLIGMNTEAFF.

CDR3 sequence reads: CASSELRMGGYEQYF. In nucleotides, the CDR3 is TGTGCCAGCAGTGAACTTCGGATGGGGGGCTACGAGCAGTACTTC. V is TRBV2 and J is TRBJ2-7; a possible D gene is TRBD2 (6 bases). V was trimmed by 2 bases and J by 3 bases, leaving 14 bases between them. CDR1 SNHLY and CDR2 FYNNEI come from the germline V gene. This CDR3 has 15 amino acids.

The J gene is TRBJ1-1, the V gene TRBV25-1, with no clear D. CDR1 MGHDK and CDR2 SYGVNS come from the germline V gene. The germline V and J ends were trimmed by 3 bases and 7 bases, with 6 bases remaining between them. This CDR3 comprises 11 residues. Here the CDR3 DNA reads TGTGCCAGCAGTGAGGGCAGTGAAGCTTTCTTT. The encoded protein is CASSEGSEAFF.

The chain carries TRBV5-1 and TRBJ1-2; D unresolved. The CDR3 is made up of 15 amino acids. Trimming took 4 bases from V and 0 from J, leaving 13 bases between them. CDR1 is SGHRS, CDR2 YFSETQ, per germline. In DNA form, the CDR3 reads TGCGCCAGCAGCCCGGGCCCGGGGTCTAACTATGGCTACACCTTC. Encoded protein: CASSPGPGSNYGYTF.

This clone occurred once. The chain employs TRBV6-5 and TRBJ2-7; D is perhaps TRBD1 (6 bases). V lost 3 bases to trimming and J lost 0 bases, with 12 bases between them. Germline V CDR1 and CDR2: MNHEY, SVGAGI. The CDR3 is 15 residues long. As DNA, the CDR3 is TGTGCCAGCAGTTATAAAGGGGACATCTCCTACGAGCAGTACTTC. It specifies CASSYKGDISYEQYF.

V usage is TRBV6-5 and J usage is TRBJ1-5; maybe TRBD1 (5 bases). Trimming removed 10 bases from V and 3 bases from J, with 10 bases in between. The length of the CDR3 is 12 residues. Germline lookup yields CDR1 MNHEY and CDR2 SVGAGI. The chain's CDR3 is CAIQGYNQPQHF. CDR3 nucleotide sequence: TGTGCCATCCAGGGCTACAATCAGCCCCAGCATTTT.

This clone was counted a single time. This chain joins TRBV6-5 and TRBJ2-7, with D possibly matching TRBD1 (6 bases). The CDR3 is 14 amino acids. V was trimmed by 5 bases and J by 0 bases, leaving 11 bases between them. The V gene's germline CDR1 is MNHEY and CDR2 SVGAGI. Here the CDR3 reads CASSDRWSSYEQYF. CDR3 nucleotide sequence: TGTGCCAGCAGTGACAGGTGGAGCTCCTACGAGCAGTACTTC.

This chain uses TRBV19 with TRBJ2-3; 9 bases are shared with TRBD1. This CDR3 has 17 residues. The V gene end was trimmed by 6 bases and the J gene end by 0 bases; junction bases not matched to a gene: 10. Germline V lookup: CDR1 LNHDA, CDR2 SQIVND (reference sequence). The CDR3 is CASRRGTGGSSTDTQYF. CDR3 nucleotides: TGTGCCAGTAGAAGAGGAACAGGGGGCTCCAGCACAGATACGCAGTATTTT.

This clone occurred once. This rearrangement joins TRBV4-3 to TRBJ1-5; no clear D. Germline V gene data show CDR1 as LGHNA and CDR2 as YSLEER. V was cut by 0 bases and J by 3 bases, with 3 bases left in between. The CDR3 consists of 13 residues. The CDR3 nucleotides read TGCGCCAGCAGCCAAGATGTCAATCAGCCCCAGCATTTT. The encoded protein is CASSQDVNQPQHF.

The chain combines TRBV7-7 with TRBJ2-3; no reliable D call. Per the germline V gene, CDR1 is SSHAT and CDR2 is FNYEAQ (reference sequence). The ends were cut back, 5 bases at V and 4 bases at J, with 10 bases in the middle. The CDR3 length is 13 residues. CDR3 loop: CASSPGGSDTQYF. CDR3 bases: TGTGCCAGCAGCCCTGGCGGCTCAGATACGCAGTATTTT.

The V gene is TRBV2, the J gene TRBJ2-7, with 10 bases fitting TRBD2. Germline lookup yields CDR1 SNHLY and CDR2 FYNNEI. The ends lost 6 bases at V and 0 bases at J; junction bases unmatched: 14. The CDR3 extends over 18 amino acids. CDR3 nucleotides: TGTGCCAGCAGCTCGAGGGCTAGCGGGGGAAGGAGCTCCTACGAGCAGTACTTC. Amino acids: CASSSRASGGRSSYEQYF. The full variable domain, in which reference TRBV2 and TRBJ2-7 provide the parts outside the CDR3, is EPEVTQTPSHQVTQMGQEVILRCVPISNHLYFYWYRQILGQKVEFLVSFYNNEISEKSEIFDDQFSVERPDGSNFTLKIRSTKLEDSAMYFCASSSRASGGRSSYEQYFGPGTRLTVT.